This TCR beta chain was identified in a study of blood T cell repertoires in COVID-19. Overall study context: COVID-19 samples, acute and convalescent, were from the United States, Italy and Spain. T cells, B-cell-depleted T cells, or PBMCs provided the cDNA or gDNA that served as material.

Looked up from germline, CDR1 is SGHTA and CDR2 is FQGNSA. V dropped 5 bases and J dropped 0 bases, with 11 bases sitting between them. CDR3 length: 15 amino acids. Original methodology: Estimation of nucleated cell counts relied on the amplification of reference gene primers. This table comes from immunoSEQ multiplex PCR, and its TCRdb copy is limited to in-frame clones, with some not included. V and J calls and clone size are copied from that table; D and trimming were computed from the DNA. The data contain tens of thousands of clones, 84% of them singletons. Sequenced sample: peripheral blood. V is TRBV7-2 and J is TRBJ2-1, with D perhaps TRBD2 (6 bases). This clonotype originated in an older man with acute or convalescent COVID-19. The CDR3 sequence: CASSPAGNSYNEQFF. The CDR3 DNA sequence: TGTGCCAGCAGCCCCGCGGGAAACTCCTACAATGAGCAGTTCTTC.